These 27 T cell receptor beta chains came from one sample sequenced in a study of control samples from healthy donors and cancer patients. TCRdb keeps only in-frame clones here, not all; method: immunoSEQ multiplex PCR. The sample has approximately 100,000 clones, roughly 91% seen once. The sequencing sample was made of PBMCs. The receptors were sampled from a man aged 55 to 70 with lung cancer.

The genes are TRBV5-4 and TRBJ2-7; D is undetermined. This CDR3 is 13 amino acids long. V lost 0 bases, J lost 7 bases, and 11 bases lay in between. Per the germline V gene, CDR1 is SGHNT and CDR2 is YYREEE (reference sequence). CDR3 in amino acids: CASSLELQYEQYF. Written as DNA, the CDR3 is TGTGCCAGCAGCTTGGAACTCCAGTATGAGCAGTACTTC.

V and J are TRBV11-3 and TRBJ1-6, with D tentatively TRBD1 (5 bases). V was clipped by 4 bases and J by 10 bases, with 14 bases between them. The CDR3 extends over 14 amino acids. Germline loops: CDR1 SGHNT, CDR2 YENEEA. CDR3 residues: CASSSRDGASPLHF. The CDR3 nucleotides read TGTGCCAGCAGCTCCCGAGATGGGGCGTCACCCCTCCACTTT.

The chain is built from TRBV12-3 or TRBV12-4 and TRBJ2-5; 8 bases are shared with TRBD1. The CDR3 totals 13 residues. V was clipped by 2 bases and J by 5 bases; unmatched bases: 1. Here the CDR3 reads CASSLNRGETQYF. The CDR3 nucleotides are TGTGCCAGCAGTTTAAACAGGGGGGAGACCCAGTACTTC.

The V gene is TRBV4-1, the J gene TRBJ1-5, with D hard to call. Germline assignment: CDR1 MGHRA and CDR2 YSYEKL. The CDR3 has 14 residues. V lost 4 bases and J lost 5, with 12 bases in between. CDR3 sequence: CASSPVSPYQPQHF. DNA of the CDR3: TGCGCCAGCAGCCCCGTAAGTCCATATCAGCCCCAGCATTTT.

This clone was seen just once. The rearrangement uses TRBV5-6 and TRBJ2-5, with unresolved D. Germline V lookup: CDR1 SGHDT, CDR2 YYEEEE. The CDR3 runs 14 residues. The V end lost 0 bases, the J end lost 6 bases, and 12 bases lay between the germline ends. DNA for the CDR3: TGTGCCAGCAGCTTGGTTTCGGTCTTCCAGACCCAGTACTTC. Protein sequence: CASSLVSVFQTQYF.

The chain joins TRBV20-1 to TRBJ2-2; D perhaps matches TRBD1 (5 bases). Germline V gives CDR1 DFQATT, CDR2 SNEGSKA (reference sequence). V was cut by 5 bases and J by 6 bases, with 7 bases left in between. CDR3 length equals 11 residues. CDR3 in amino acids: CSASGPGELFF. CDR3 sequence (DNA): TGCAGTGCTTCAGGGCCCGGGGAGCTGTTTTTT.

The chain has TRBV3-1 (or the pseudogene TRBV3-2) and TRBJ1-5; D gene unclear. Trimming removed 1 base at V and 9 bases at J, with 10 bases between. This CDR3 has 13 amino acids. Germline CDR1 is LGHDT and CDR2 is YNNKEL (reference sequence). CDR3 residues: CASSQVLVSPQHF. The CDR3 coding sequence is TGTGCCAGCAGCCAAGTTCTTGTATCGCCCCAGCATTTT.

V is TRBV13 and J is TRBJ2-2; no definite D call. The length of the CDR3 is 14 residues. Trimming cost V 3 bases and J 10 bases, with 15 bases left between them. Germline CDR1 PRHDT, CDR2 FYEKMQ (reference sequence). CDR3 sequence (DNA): TGTGCCAGCAGCTTTCCACTTACCGGCCCGGAGCTGTTTTTT. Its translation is CASSFPLTGPELFF.

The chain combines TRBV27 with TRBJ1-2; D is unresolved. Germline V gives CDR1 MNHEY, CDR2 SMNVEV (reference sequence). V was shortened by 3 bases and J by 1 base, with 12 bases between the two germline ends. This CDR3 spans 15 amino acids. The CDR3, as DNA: TGTGCCAGCAGTTTCACGTTCGGGCTTAACTATGGCTACACCTTC. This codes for CASSFTFGLNYGYTF.

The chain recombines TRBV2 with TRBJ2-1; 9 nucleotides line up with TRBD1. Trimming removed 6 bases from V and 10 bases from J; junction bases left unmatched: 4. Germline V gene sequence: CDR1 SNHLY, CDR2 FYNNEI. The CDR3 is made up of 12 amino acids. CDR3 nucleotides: TGTGCCAGCAGGCGGACAGGGGTAGAGCAGTTCTTC. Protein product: CASRRTGVEQFF.

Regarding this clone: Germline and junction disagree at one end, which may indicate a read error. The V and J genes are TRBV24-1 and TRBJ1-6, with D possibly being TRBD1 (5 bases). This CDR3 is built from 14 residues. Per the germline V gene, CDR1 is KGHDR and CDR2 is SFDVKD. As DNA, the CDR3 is TGTGCCACCCGTGACTTGGGGGAAGGTGCACCCCTCCACTTT. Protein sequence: CATRDLGEGAPLHF.

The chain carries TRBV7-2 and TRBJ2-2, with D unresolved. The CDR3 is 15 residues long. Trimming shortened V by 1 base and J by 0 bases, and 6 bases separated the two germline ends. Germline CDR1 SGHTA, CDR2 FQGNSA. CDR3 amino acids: CASSLVWANTGELFF. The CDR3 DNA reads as TGTGCCAGCAGCTTAGTTTGGGCGAACACCGGGGAGCTGTTTTTT.

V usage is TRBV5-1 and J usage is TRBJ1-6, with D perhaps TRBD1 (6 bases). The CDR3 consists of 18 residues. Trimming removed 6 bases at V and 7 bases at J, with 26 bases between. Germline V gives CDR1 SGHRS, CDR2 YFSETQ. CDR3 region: CASKSAGAREDWNSPLHF. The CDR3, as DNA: TGCGCCAGCAAATCGGCAGGGGCGAGGGAGGACTGGAATTCACCCCTCCACTTT.

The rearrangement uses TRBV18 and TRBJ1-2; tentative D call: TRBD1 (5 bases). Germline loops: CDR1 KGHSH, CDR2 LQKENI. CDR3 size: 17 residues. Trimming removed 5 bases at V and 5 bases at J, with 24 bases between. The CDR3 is CASSARGGGATLYGYTF. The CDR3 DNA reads TGTGCCAGCTCAGCTCGAGGAGGCGGGGCAACTCTATATGGCTACACCTTC.

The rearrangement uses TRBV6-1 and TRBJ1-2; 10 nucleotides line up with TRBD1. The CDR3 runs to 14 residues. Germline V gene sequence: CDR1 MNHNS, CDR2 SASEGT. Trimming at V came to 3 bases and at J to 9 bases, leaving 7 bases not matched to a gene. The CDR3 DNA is TGTGCCAGCAGTGAGGACGACAGGGGGCCAAGCTACACCTTC. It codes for CASSEDDRGPSYTF.

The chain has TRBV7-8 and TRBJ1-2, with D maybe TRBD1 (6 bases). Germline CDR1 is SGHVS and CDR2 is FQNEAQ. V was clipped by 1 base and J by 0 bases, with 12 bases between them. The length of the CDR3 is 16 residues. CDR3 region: CASSLVTDSANYGYTF. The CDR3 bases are TGTGCCAGCAGCTTAGTAACGGACAGCGCTAACTATGGCTACACCTTC.

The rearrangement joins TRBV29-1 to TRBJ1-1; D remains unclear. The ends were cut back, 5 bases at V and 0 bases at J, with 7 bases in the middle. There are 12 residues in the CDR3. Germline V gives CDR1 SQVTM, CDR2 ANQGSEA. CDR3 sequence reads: CSVFLMNTEAFF. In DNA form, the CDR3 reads TGCAGCGTTTTCTTGATGAACACTGAAGCTTTCTTT.

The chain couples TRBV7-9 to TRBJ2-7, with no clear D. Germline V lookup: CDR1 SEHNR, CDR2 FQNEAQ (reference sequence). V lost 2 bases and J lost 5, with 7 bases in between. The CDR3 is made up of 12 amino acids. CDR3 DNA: TGTGCCAGCAGCTTAACAGTCGACGAGCAGTACGTC. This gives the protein CASSLTVDEQYV.

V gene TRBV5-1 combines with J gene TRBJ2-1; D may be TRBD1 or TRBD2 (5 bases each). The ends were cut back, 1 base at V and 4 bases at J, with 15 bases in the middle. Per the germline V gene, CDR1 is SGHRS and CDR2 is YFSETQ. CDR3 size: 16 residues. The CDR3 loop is CASSLFGGLEYNEQFF. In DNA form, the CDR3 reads TGCGCCAGCAGCTTGTTTGGGGGTTTGGAGTACAATGAGCAGTTCTTC.

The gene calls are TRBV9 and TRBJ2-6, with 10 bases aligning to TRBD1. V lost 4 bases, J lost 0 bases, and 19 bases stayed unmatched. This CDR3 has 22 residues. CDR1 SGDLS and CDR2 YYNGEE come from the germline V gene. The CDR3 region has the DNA TGTGCCAGCAGCCCGGGACAGGGGTACTCTTTGCTCTCTCTCTCTGGGGCCAACGTCCTGACTTTC. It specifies CASSPGQGYSLLSLSGANVLTF.

CDR3 amino acids: CASTPLGGARTEAFF. DNA for the CDR3: TGTGCCAGCACCCCGTTAGGGGGGGCTCGGACTGAAGCTTTCTTT. The chain links TRBV6-5 to TRBJ1-1; TRBD1 might be the D (6 bases). Trimming took 7 bases from V and 5 from J, leaving 20 bases between them. The CDR3 length is 15 residues. CDR1 and CDR2 (germline): MNHEY, SVGAGI.

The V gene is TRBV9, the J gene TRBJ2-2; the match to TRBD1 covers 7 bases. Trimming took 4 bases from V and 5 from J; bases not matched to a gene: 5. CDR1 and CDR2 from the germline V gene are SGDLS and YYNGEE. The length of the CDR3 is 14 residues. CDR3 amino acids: CASSLDRRTGELFF. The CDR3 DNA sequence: TGTGCCAGCAGCTTGGACAGGCGTACCGGGGAGCTGTTTTTT.

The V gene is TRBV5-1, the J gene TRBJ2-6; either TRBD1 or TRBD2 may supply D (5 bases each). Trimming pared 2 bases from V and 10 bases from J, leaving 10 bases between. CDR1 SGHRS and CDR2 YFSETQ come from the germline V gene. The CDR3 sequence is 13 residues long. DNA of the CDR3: TGCGCCAGCAGCTTAGGAGGACAAAACGTCCTGACTTTC. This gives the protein CASSLGGQNVLTF.

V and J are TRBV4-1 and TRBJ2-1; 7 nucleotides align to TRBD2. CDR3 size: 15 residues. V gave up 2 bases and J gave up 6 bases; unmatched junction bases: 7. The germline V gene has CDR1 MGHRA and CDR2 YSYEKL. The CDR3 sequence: CASSQPGLLGNEQFF. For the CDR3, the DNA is TGCGCCAGCAGCCAACCGGGACTATTGGGCAATGAGCAGTTCTTC.

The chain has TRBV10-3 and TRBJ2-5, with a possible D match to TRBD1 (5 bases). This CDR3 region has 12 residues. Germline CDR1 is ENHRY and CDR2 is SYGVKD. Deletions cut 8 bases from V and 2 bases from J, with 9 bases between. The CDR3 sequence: CAISPGQETQYF. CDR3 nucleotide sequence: TGTGCCATCTCTCCAGGGCAAGAGACCCAGTACTTC.

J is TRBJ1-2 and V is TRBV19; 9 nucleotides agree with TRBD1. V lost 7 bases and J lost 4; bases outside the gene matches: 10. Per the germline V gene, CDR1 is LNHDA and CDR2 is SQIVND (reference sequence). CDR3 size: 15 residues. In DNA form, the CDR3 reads TGTGCCAGTAACAGGGGGCTAGAGGAAGGCTATGGCTACACCTTC. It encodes CASNRGLEEGYGYTF.

The CDR3 DNA sequence: TGTGCCAGTAGTATGGGTAGGGTCAATGAGCAGTTCTTC. Translated, it gives CASSMGRVNEQFF. The V gene is TRBV19, the J gene TRBJ2-1, with D unclear. Per germline, CDR1 LNHDA and CDR2 SQIVND (reference sequence). The CDR3 sequence is 13 residues long. Trimming stripped 3 bases from V and 6 bases from J, with 9 bases between.